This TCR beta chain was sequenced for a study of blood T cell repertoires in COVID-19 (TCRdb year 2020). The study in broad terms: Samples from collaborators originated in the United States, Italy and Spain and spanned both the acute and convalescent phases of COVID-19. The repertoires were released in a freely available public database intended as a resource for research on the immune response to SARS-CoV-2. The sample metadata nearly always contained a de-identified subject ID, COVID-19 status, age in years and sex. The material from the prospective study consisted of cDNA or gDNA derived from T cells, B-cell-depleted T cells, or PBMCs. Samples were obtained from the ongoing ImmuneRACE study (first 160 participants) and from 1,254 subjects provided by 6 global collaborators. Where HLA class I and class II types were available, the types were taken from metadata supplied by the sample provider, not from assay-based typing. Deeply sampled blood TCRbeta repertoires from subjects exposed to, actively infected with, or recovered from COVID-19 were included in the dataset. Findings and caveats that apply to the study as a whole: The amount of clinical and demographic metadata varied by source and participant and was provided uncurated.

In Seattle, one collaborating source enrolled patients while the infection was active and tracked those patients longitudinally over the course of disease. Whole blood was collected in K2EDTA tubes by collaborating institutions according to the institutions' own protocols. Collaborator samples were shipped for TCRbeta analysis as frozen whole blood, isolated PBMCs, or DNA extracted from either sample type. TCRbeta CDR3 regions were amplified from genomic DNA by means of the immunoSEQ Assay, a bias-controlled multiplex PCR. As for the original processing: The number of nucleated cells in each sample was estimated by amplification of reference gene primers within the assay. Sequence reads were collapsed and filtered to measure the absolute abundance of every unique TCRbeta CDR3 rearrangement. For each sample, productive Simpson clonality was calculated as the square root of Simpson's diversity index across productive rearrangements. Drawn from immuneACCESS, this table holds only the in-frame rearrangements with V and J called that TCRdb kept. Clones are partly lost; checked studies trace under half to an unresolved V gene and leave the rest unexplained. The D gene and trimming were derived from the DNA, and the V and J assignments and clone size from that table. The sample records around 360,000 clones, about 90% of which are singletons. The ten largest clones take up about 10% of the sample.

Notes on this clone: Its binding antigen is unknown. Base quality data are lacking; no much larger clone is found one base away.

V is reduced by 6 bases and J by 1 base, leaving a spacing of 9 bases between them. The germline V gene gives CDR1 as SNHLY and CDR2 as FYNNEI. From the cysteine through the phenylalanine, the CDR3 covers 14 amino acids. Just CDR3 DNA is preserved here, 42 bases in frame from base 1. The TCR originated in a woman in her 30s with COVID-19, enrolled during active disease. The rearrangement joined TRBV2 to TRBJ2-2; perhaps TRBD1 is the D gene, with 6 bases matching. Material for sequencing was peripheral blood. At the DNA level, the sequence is TGTGCCAGCAGGATGGACAGGAACACCGGGGAGCTGTTTTTT. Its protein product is CASRMDRNTGELFF.